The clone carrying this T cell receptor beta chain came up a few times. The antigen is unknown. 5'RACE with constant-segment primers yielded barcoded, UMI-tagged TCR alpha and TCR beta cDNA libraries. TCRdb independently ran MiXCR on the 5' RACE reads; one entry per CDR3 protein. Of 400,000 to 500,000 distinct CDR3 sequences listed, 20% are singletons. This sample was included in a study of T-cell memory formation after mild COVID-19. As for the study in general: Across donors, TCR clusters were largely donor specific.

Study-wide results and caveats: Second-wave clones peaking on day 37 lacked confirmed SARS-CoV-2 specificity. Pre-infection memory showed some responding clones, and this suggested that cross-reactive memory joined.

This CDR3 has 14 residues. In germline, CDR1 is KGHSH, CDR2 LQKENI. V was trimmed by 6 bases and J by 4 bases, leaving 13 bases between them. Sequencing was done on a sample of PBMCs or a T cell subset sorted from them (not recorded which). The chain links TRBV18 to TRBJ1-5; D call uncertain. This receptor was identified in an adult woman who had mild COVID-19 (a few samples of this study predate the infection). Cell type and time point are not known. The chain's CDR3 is CASSDGRRNQPQHF. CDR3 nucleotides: TGTGCCAGCTCGGACGGACGCAGAAATCAGCCCCAGCATTTT.